This T cell receptor beta chain was identified during a study of T cell responses to AZD1222 COVID-19 vaccine. Study-wide points: Epitopes outside B.1.351 and B.1.1.7 mutated regions reportedly drew nearly half of spike TCRs.

Profiled with immunoSEQ multiplex PCR; TCRdb holds only in-frame clones, not every one. The sample has some 150,000 clones; around nine tenths are singletons. The germline CDR1 and CDR2 sequences are SNHLY and FYNNEI. Trimming took 7 bases from V and 5 from J, leaving 9 bases between them. CDR3 length: 13 amino acids. A word on this clone: Antigen: not known.

V usage is TRBV2 and J usage is TRBJ2-6; D not resolved. The input for sequencing was peripheral blood, taken on day 0 of AZD1222 vaccination. This TCR derives from an adult in good health. The CDR3 DNA is TGTGCCAGCACGGTCTCCTGGGCCAACGTCCTGACTTTC. Its translation: CASTVSWANVLTF.